Listed below are T cell receptor beta chains from one sample, sequenced in a study of blood T cell repertoires in COVID-19. Some clones are missing from TCRdb's copy, which holds only in-frame ones; the method was immunoSEQ multiplex PCR. The sample carries some 280,000 clones, about 91% recorded once. Sequences were obtained from peripheral blood. The receptor source for this set is a woman aged 55-70 years with acute or convalescent COVID-19. Each CDR3 is given with its conserved first and last residue. A D gene is named only where the DNA matches it firmly.

d_call j_call v_call cdr3_nt cdr3_aa
- TRBJ2-5 TRBV3-1/TRBV3-2 TGTGCCAGCAGCCCCCCAGCGCGGTACCAAGAGACCCAGTACTTC CASSPPARYQETQYF
TRBD2 TRBJ2-7 TRBV4-3 TGCGCCAGCAGCCTGGGGCGGGAGTTAAGCTACGAGCAGTACTTC CASSLGRELSYEQYF
- TRBJ1-3 TRBV3-1/TRBV3-2 TGTGCCAGCAGCCAAGACGGACTCTCTGGAAACACCATATATTTT CASSQDGLSGNTIYF
- TRBJ2-1 TRBV12-3/TRBV12-4 TGTGCCAGCAGTTTAACGGGGGTCGATGAGCAGTTCTTC CASSLTGVDEQFF
TRBD2 TRBJ2-3 TRBV4-3 TGCGCCAGCAGCCAGTCCGGGACTAGCGGGGTGCCAGATACGCAGTATTTT CASSQSGTSGVPDTQYF
TRBD1 TRBJ2-5 TRBV19 TGTGCCAGTAGTATAGAGGACAGGGTTGGCGAGACCCAGTACTTC CASSIEDRVGETQYF
- TRBJ1-2 TRBV21-1 TGTGCCAGCCAGCAGGGGGTTGTTGGCTACACCTTC CASQQGVVGYTF
- TRBJ2-1 TRBV28 TGTGCCAGCAGGGGCGCCGTCTCCTACAATGAGCAGTTCTTC CASRGAVSYNEQFF
TRBD1 TRBJ1-2 TRBV5-4 TGTGCCAGCAGCTTTCGACAGGGGAACTATGGCTACACCTTC CASSFRQGNYGYTF
TRBD1 TRBJ2-7 TRBV5-1 TGCGCCAGCTCCACAGGGGGTAGGTCCTACGAGCAGTACTTC CASSTGGRSYEQYF
TRBD2 TRBJ2-1 TRBV5-8 TGTGCCGGACGGGGCGGGAGTGGATACAATGAGCAGTTCTTC CAGRGGSGYNEQFF
TRBD1 TRBJ2-7 TRBV5-1 TGCGCCAGCAGTCCCTTACAGGGGGGTTCCTACGAGCAGTACTTC CASSPLQGGSYEQYF
- TRBJ2-7 TRBV19 TGTGCCAGTAGTATGTGGAGGGGCGACCAGCAGTACTTC CASSMWRGDQQYF